A selection of T cell receptor beta chains follows, all from one sample in a study of T cells in Graves' hyperthyroidism and ophthalmopathy. MiXCR was run by TCRdb on the multiplex PCR reads, yielding one entry per CDR3 protein. The sample records 450,000 to 550,000 distinct CDR3 sequences, around a quarter being singletons. The sequenced sample consisted of blood. The receptor set was obtained from a woman between 25 and 40 years old with Graves' ophthalmopathy. Both conserved end residues are part of each CDR3. The D gene is left open where the match is weak. A row's size may be missing; if present it is once, few, many or a size class.

clone_size j_call v_call d_call cdr3_aa cdr3_nt
NA TRBJ2-2 TRBV29-1 NA CSVGASAANTGELFF TGCAGCGTTGGGGCTAGCGCCGCGAACACCGGGGAGCTGTTTTTT
NA TRBJ1-5 TRBV30 TRBD1 CAWNLQGARQPQHF TGTGCCTGGAACCTCCAGGGGGCGAGACAGCCCCAGCATTTT
few TRBJ2-5 TRBV12-3/TRBV12-4 TRBD1 CASSVRKKTGSETQYF TGTGCCAGCAGTGTCCGCAAGAAGACAGGGAGTGAGACCCAGTACTTC
NA TRBJ1-1 TRBV28 NA CASSFYWAGAGTEAFF TGTGCCAGCAGTTTTTATTGGGCAGGGGCGGGCACTGAAGCTTTCTTT
many TRBJ2-5 TRBV29-1 TRBD2 CSGTPGLAGGPAETQYF TGCAGCGGGACTCCGGGACTAGCGGGGGGCCCGGCAGAGACCCAGTACTTC
many TRBJ2-2 TRBV2 NA CASRAGEHLGELFF TGTGCCAGCAGGGCTGGGGAACACCTCGGGGAGCTGTTTTTT
few TRBJ2-5 TRBV7-2 NA CASSLMLFQETQYF TGTGCCAGCAGCTTAATGCTATTCCAAGAGACCCAGTACTTC
NA TRBJ1-2 TRBV28 NA CASRVQGHFYGYTF TGTGCCAGCAGGGTACAGGGCCACTTCTATGGCTACACCTTC
many TRBJ1-2 TRBV7-9 NA CASSLEETGYTF TGTGCCAGCAGCCTTGAAGAGACTGGCTACACCTTC
many TRBJ2-5 TRBV27 NA CASSSQRGETQYF TGTGCCAGCAGTTCCCAAAGGGGGGAGACCCAGTACTTC
many TRBJ1-1 TRBV30 NA CAWSRLTRQNTEAFF TGTGCCTGGAGTCGTCTGACACGGCAGAACACTGAAGCTTTCTTT
many TRBJ1-1 TRBV5-1 TRBD1 CASRVQGAGQTEAFF TGCGCCAGCAGGGTACAGGGGGCGGGTCAAACTGAAGCTTTCTTT
NA TRBJ2-7 TRBV14 NA CASSQDRVRSEQYF TGTGCCAGCAGCCAAGATAGGGTGAGATCCGAGCAGTACTTC
many TRBJ1-6 TRBV15 NA CATSRSQAGGESPLHF TGTGCCACCAGCAGATCACAGGCGGGGGGGGAGTCACCCCTCCACTTT
many TRBJ2-7 TRBV2 NA CASRSLSYEQYF TGTGCCAGCAGATCTCTCTCCTACGAGCAGTACTTC
many TRBJ1-1 TRBV30 NA CAWSVQDGRFMNTEAFF TGTGCCTGGAGTGTACAGGACGGCCGTTTCATGAACACTGAAGCTTTCTTT
many TRBJ1-1 TRBV20-1 NA CGTPEAFF TGCGGGACCCCTGAAGCTTTCTTT
NA TRBJ2-2 TRBV3-1 TRBD1 CASSPTGTGSGGELFF TGTGCCAGCAGCCCCACCGGGACAGGGAGTGGCGGGGAGCTGTTTTTT
many TRBJ1-5 TRBV20-1 NA CSVNRGQPQHF TGCAGTGTTAATCGAGGCCAGCCCCAGCATTTT
NA TRBJ2-5 TRBV6-5 TRBD1 CASSYSSHRGQTQYF TGTGCCAGCAGTTACTCGAGTCACAGGGGGCAGACCCAGTACTTC
many TRBJ2-2 TRBV11-2 TRBD1 CASSSPSTTGDTGELFF TGTGCCAGCAGTTCTCCCTCCACGACAGGGGACACCGGGGAGCTGTTTTTT
NA TRBJ1-1 TRBV5-6 TRBD1 CASSPRPGQGTPEAFF TGTGCCAGCAGCCCGAGGCCGGGACAGGGTACCCCTGAAGCTTTCTTT
many TRBJ1-2 TRBV4-1 NA CASSQDSLSTANYGYTF TGCGCCAGCAGCCAAGATTCTCTATCCACCGCTAACTATGGCTACACCTTC
many TRBJ2-5 TRBV6-2/TRBV6-3 NA CASSYARGRESKETQYF TGTGCCAGCAGTTACGCCAGGGGGAGGGAGTCCAAAGAGACCCAGTACTTC
many TRBJ1-1 TRBV7-9 TRBD1 CASSRDREIMNTEAFF TGTGCCAGCAGCAGGGACAGGGAAATAATGAACACTGAAGCTTTCTTT
NA TRBJ1-4 TRBV7-9 NA CASSSARGNEKLFF TGTGCCAGCAGCTCAGCCAGGGGTAATGAAAAACTGTTTTTT
NA TRBJ1-1 TRBV7-3 NA CASRGNSRAEAFF TGTGCCAGCAGGGGGAACAGCCGAGCTGAAGCTTTCTTT
many TRBJ2-2 TRBV30 NA CAWSVGAGELFF TGTGCCTGGAGTGTAGGGGCCGGGGAGCTGTTTTTT
many TRBJ2-7 TRBV13 NA CASSLRAAGASYEQYF TGTGCCAGCAGCTTACGGGCGGCAGGGGCGTCCTACGAGCAGTACTTC
NA TRBJ1-1 TRBV20-1 NA CSARAGTEYTEAFF TGCAGTGCTAGAGCTGGCACCGAATACACTGAAGCTTTCTTT
many TRBJ2-7 TRBV28 NA CASSSDGRPTYEQYF TGTGCCAGCAGTTCGGACGGGCGCCCTACCTACGAGCAGTACTTC
many TRBJ1-4 TRBV12-3/TRBV12-4 NA CASSLEGSGKLFF TGTGCCAGCAGTTTAGAAGGATCTGGAAAACTGTTTTTT
NA TRBJ1-1 TRBV19 NA CASSKGQGLWNTEAFF TGTGCCAGTAGTAAGGGGCAGGGATTATGGAACACTGAAGCTTTCTTT
many TRBJ1-2 TRBV6-2/TRBV6-3 NA CASSPPGTASYGYTF TGTGCCAGCAGTCCGCCGGGAACTGCATCTTATGGCTACACCTTC
few TRBJ2-3 TRBV12-3/TRBV12-4 TRBD2 CASTGTSGESSTDTQYF TGTGCCAGCACCGGGACTAGCGGGGAGTCTAGCACAGATACGCAGTATTTT
few TRBJ2-7 TRBV6-1 TRBD1 CASAVRQGLSSYEQYF TGTGCCAGTGCAGTACGACAGGGTCTATCATCCTACGAGCAGTACTTC
NA TRBJ2-4 TRBV28 NA CASSLGQRVQNIQYF TGTGCCAGCAGTTTAGGACAGAGGGTCCAAAACATTCAGTACTTC
many TRBJ1-1 TRBV6-4 TRBD1 CASRRVQGATEAFF TGTGCCAGCAGACGCGTACAGGGGGCGACTGAAGCTTTCTTT
NA TRBJ1-2 TRBV30 NA CAWSVRGNYGYTF TGTGCCTGGAGTGTAAGAGGGAACTATGGCTACACCTTC
NA TRBJ2-5 TRBV12-3/TRBV12-4 NA CASSFQLGGRKTQYF TGTGCCAGCAGTTTTCAGCTTGGCGGCCGAAAGACCCAGTACTTC
NA TRBJ1-2 TRBV6-5 NA CASSYSAEGYGYTF TGTGCCAGCAGTTACTCGGCGGAGGGCTATGGCTACACCTTC
many TRBJ2-5 TRBV6-5 NA CASSYSMGARETQYF TGTGCCAGCAGTTACTCGATGGGAGCAAGGGAGACCCAGTACTTC
many TRBJ2-5 TRBV7-2 NA CASTAGQETQYF TGTGCCAGCACCGCCGGACAAGAGACCCAGTACTTC
many TRBJ1-1 TRBV5-1 TRBD1 CASSFQGAGAFF TGCGCCAGCAGCTTTCAGGGGGCTGGGGCTTTCTTT
many TRBJ1-1 TRBV28 NA CASSDGSMNTEAFF TGTGCCAGCAGTGACGGTTCTATGAACACTGAAGCTTTCTTT
many TRBJ2-2 TRBV24-1 TRBD1 CATSDLGLGTGENTGELFF TGTGCCACCAGTGATTTAGGACTCGGGACAGGGGAGAACACCGGGGAGCTGTTTTTT
few TRBJ1-5 TRBV6-5 NA CASSYRVDSSEPQHF TGTGCCAGCAGTTACCGGGTAGACTCTTCGGAGCCCCAGCATTTT
many TRBJ1-5 TRBV27 NA CASSFLSQFSGDQPQHF TGTGCCAGCAGTTTTCTGAGTCAGTTTTCAGGGGATCAGCCCCAGCATTTT